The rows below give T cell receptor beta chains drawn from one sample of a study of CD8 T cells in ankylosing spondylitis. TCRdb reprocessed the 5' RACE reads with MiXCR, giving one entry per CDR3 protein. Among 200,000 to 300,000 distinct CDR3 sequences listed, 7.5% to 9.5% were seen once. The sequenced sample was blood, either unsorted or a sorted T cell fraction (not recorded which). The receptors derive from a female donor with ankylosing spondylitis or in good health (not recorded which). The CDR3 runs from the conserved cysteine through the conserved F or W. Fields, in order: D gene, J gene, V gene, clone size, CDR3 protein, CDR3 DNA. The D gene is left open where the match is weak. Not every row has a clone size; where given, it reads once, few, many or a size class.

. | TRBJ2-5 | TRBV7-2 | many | CASSPVGGWETQYF | TGTGCCAGCAGCCCCGTTGGGGGGTGGGAGACCCAGTACTTC
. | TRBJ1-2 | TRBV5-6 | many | CASSLLAGDGYTF | TGTGCCAGCAGCTTGTTGGCGGGGGATGGCTACACCTTC
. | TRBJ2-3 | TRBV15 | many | CATSRDRTANTQYF | TGTGCCACCAGCAGAGATCGGACAGCAAATACGCAGTATTTT
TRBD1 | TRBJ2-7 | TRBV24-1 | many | CATSAPGQGKREQYF | TGTGCCACCAGTGCCCCGGGACAGGGGAAACGTGAGCAGTACTTC
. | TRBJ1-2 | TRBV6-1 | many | CASRNPGEIGYTF | TGTGCCAGCAGAAACCCCGGGGAAATTGGCTACACCTTC
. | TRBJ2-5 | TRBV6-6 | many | CASSHPDQETQYF | TGTGCCAGCAGTCACCCGGACCAAGAGACCCAGTACTTC
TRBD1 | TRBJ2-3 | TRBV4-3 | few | CASSQEGTGRGRISTDTQYF | TGCGCCAGCAGCCAAGAAGGCACGGGTAGGGGGCGAATATCCACAGATACGCAGTATTTT
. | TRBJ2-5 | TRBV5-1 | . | CASRFRQVPGETQYF | TGCGCCAGCAGATTCCGACAAGTCCCCGGGGAGACCCAGTACTTC
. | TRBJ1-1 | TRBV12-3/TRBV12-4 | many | CASRGTGLGPTEAFF | TGTGCCAGCAGGGGAACAGGGCTGGGACCAACTGAAGCTTTCTTT
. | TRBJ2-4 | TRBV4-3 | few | CASSQEGAGISVQYF | TGCGCCAGCAGCCAAGAGGGGGCCGGGATCTCGGTTCAGTACTTC
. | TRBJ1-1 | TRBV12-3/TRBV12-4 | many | CASSPLYTEAFF | TGTGCCAGCAGTCCTCTTTACACTGAAGCTTTCTTT
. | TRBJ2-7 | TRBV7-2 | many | CASSLTPLYEQYF | TGTGCCAGCAGCTTAACTCCGCTCTACGAGCAGTACTTC
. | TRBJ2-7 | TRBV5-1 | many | CASSLRLAGYEQYF | TGCGCCAGCAGCTTGCGTTTGGCGGGCTACGAGCAGTACTTC
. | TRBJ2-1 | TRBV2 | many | CASSPPSAPTYNEQFF | TGTGCCAGCAGTCCCCCCTCGGCACCAACCTACAATGAGCAGTTCTTC
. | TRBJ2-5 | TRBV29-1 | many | CSVAEGVETQYF | TGCAGCGTTGCTGAGGGAGTGGAGACCCAGTACTTC
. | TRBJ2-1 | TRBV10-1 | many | CASSESAVNEQFF | TGCGCCAGCAGTGAGTCGGCTGTAAATGAGCAGTTCTTC
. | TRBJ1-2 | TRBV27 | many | CASSISASSYGYTF | TGTGCCAGCAGCATTTCCGCCTCGAGCTATGGCTACACCTTC
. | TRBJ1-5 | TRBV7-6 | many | CASSLDGRSNQPQHF | TGTGCCAGCAGCTTAGATGGACGGAGCAATCAGCCCCAGCATTTT
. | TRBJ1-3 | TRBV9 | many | CASSGGGASGNTIYF | TGTGCCAGCAGCGGTGGGGGGGCGTCCGGAAACACCATATATTTT
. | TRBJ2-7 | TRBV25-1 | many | CASSEGGTIQPYEQYF | TGTGCCAGCAGTGAAGGGGGGACAATCCAACCCTACGAGCAGTACTTC
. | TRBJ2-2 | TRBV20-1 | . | CSARDRDAGANTGELFF | TGCAGTGCTAGAGATCGGGACGCGGGCGCGAACACCGGGGAGCTGTTTTTT
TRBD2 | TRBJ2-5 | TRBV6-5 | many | CASSYPQKRGGRKETQYF | TGTGCCAGCAGTTACCCGCAAAAACGGGGGGGTAGGAAAGAGACCCAGTACTTC
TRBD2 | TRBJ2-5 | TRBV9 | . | CASSVVPQVTRGVEAQYF | TGTGCCAGCAGCGTAGTTCCTCAGGTGACTCGGGGGGTGGAGGCCCAGTACTTC
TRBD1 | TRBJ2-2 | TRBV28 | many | CASIRTGVGGELFF | TGTGCCAGCATACGGACAGGGGTGGGCGGGGAGCTGTTTTTT
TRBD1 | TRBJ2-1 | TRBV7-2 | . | CASSLARDRGNNEQFF | TGTGCCAGCAGCTTAGCGAGAGACAGGGGGAACAATGAGCAGTTCTTC
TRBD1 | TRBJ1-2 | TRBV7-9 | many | CASSFTGVDYGYTF | TGTGCCAGCAGCTTTACAGGGGTGGACTATGGCTACACCTTC
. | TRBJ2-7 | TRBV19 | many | CASEGLNYEQYF | TGTGCCAGTGAGGGCCTAAACTACGAGCAGTACTTC
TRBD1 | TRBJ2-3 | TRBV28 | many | CASRPPGQVTQYF | TGTGCCAGCAGACCTCCGGGACAGGTCACGCAGTATTTT
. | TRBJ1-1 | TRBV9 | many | CASSVREGLGTEAFF | TGTGCCAGCAGCGTTCGCGAGGGGTTGGGCACTGAAGCTTTCTTT
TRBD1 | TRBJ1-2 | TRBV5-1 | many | CASSLSPGTDPYGYTF | TGCGCCAGCAGCTTGTCCCCCGGGACAGACCCCTATGGCTACACCTTC
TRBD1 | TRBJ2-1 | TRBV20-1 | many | CSARGQTLYNEQFF | TGCAGTGCTAGGGGACAGACACTCTACAATGAGCAGTTCTTC
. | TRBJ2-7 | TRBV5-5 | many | CASSLHNRDPYEQYF | TGTGCCAGCAGCCTACACAACAGGGACCCCTACGAGCAGTACTTC
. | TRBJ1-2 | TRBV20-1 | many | CSANSVDGYTF | TGCAGTGCAAATTCAGTTGATGGCTACACCTTC
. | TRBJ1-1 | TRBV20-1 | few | CSAPRAFF | TGCAGTGCTCCCCGAGCTTTCTTT
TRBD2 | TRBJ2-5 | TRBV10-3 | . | CAISGGTSGRWEAQYF | TGTGCCATCAGTGGGGGGACTAGCGGGAGATGGGAGGCCCAGTACTTC
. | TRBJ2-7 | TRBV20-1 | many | CSAIAGQIVGKQYF | TGCAGTGCTATAGCGGGACAGATTGTCGGAAAGCAGTACTTC
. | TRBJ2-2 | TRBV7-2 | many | CASSLVVSDTTGELFF | TGTGCCAGCAGCTTAGTAGTTAGCGACACCACCGGGGAGCTGTTTTTT
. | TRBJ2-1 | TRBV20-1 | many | CSARESALNEQFF | TGCAGTGCTAGAGAATCGGCCCTCAATGAGCAGTTCTTC
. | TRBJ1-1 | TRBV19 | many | CASRAVGGMNTEAFF | TGTGCCAGTAGGGCCGTGGGGGGGATGAACACTGAAGCTTTCTTT
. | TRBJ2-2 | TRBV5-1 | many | CASSLGVTGELFF | TGCGCCAGCAGCTTAGGTGTTACCGGGGAGCTGTTTTTT
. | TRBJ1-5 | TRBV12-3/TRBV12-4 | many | CASSPDEAVEPQHF | TGTGCCAGCAGCCCCGATGAAGCCGTGGAGCCCCAGCATTTT
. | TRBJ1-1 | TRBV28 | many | CASSFPGDMNTEAFF | TGTGCCAGCAGTTTCCCCGGCGATATGAACACTGAAGCTTTCTTT
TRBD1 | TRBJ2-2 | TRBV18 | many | CASSPLQGANTGELFF | TGTGCCAGCTCACCGCTACAGGGGGCGAACACCGGGGAGCTGTTTTTT
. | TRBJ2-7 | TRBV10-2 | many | CASRSSWYEQYF | TGCGCCAGCCGTTCTTCGTGGTACGAGCAGTACTTC
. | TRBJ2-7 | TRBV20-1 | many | CSASPERGYEQYF | TGCAGTGCTAGCCCAGAGAGGGGCTACGAGCAGTACTTC
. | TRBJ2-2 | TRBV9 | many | CASSAHRGGGTNTGELFF | TGTGCCAGCAGCGCCCATAGGGGGGGCGGAACGAACACCGGGGAGCTGTTTTTT
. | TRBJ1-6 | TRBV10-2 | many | CASTDQGRSPLHF | TGCGCCAGCACTGACCAGGGGAGATCACCCCTCCACTTT
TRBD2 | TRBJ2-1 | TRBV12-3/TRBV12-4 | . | CASSLRLAGVKNNEQFF | TGTGCCAGCAGTTTAAGGCTAGCGGGAGTCAAGAACAATGAGCAGTTCTTC
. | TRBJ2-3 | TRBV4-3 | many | CASSRSRRRTDTQYF | TGCGCCAGCAGCCGGAGCAGGAGGCGCACAGATACGCAGTATTTT